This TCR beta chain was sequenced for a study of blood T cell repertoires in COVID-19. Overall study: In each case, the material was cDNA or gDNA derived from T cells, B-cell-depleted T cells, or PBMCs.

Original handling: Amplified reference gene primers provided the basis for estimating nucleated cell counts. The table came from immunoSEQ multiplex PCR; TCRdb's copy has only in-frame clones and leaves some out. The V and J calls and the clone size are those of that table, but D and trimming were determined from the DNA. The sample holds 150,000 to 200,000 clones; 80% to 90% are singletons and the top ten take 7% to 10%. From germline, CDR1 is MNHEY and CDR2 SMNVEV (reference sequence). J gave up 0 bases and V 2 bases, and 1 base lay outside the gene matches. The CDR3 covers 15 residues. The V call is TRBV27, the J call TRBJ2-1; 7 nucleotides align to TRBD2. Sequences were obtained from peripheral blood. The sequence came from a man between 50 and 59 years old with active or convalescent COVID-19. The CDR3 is CASSLGTNSYNEQFF. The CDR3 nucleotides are TGTGCCAGCAGTTTAGGGACTAACTCCTACAATGAGCAGTTCTTC.